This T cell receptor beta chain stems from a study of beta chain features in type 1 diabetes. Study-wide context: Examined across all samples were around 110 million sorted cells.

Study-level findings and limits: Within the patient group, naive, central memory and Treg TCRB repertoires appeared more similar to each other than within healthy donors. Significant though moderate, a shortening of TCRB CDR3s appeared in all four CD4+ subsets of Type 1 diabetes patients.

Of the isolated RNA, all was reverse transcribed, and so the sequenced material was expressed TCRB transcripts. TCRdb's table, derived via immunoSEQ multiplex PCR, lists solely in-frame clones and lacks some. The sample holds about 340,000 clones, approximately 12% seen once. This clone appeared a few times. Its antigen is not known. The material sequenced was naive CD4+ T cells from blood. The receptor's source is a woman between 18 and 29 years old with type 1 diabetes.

This CDR3 is CASSVNYGYTF. DNA for the CDR3: TGTGCCAGCAGCGTTAACTATGGCTACACCTTC. The V and J genes are TRBV2 and TRBJ1-2; D unresolved. V gave up 6 bases and J gave up 1 base, with 3 bases separating them. Germline V gives CDR1 SNHLY, CDR2 FYNNEI. The CDR3 extends over 11 amino acids.